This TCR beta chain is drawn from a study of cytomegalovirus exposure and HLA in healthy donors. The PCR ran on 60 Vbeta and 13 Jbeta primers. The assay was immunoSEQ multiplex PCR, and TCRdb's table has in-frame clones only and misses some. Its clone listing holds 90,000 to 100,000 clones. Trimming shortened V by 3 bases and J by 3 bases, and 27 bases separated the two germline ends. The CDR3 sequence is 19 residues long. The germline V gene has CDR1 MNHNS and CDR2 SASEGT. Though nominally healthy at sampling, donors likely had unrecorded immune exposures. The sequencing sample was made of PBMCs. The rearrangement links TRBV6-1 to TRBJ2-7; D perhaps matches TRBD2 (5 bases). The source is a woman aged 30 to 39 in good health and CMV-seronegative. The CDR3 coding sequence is TGTGCCAGCAGTGACCCACGGGGTAAAAGAGGAAAGGTTGGCTACGAGCAGTACTTC. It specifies CASSDPRGKRGKVGYEQYF.